This entry features one TCR beta chain sequence. These data come from a study of blood T cell repertoires in COVID-19. In the study overall: The United States, Italy and Spain supplied acute and convalescent COVID-19 samples. The cDNA or gDNA used as material had been derived from T cells, B-cell-depleted T cells, or PBMCs.

The authors' processing: Reference gene primer amplification gave nucleated cell count estimates. Method: immunoSEQ multiplex PCR; TCRdb's copy keeps in-frame clones and lacks some. For V, J and clone size, that table is used; D and trimming come from the DNA. The sample records about 23,000 clones, around 94% being singletons. Germline V CDR1 and CDR2: MNHGY, SVAAGI. The CDR3 loop spans 16 amino acids. Trimming removed 9 bases from V and 0 bases from J; junction bases left unmatched: 7. The chain employs TRBV6-9 and TRBJ1-5, with 11 bases identical to TRBD1. Sequenced material: peripheral blood. The source of this sequence is a woman aged 45 to 65 with active COVID-19. CDR3 protein: CARGDRGILSNQPQHF. The DNA for the CDR3 is TGTGCCAGGGGGGACAGGGGGATCCTTAGCAATCAGCCCCAGCATTTT.